The rows below give T cell receptor beta chains drawn from one sample of a study of HIV-infected patients and healthy controls. TCRdb re-derived calls from the 5' RACE reads in MiXCR, one entry per CDR3 protein. The sample lists 4,000 to 4,500 distinct CDR3 sequences; 10% to 15% were seen once. The source material was blood, sampled before antiretroviral therapy. The receptors shown here come from an adult with HIV infection. The CDR3 runs from the conserved cysteine through the conserved F or W. A D gene is named only where the DNA matches it firmly. Expanded clones get a size class; other rows say once, few or many, or leave the size out.

j_call clone_size d_call cdr3_length v_call cdr3_nt cdr3_aa
TRBJ2-1 few TRBD2 17 TRBV5-1 TGCGCCAGCAGCCTGAGGACTAGCGGGGGACGGGGGGATGAGCAGTTCTTC CASSLRTSGGRGDEQFF
TRBJ2-6 medium-sized TRBD1 16 TRBV5-1 TGCGCCAGCAGCTTGGAGAGGGGGCCGGGGGCCAACGTCCTGACTTTC CASSLERGPGANVLTF
TRBJ1-5 few . 15 TRBV5-5 TGTGCCAGCAGCTTCGACCCCGGGACCAATCAGCCCCAGCATTTT CASSFDPGTNQPQHF
TRBJ1-4 few . 15 TRBV25-1 TGTGCCAGCAGTTCCCGAGTTGCAACTAATGAAAAACTGTTTTTT CASSSRVATNEKLFF
TRBJ1-6 . . 15 TRBV5-1 TGCGCCAGCAGCTTCAGGGGCGTCGATAATTCACCCCTCCACTTT CASSFRGVDNSPLHF
TRBJ2-1 large . 11 TRBV20-1 TGCAGTGCTAGACTAGGGACGGAGCAGTTCTTC CSARLGTEQFF
TRBJ1-1 medium-sized . 17 TRBV12-3/TRBV12-4 TGTGCCAGCAGCCTAGGCGGTGGACACCCCATGAACACTGAAGCTTTCTTT CASSLGGGHPMNTEAFF
TRBJ2-1 medium-sized . 10 TRBV11-2 TGTGCCAGCCGAGGCGATGAGCAGTTCTTC CASRGDEQFF
TRBJ1-1 . . 11 TRBV7-2 TGTGCCAGCAGCTTAGGAAATGAAGCTTTCTTT CASSLGNEAFF
TRBJ2-6 many TRBD1 16 TRBV19 TGTGCCAGTAGTCTTAGACAGGGAGCTGGGGCCAACGTCCTGACTTTC CASSLRQGAGANVLTF
TRBJ1-1 medium-sized . 12 TRBV30 TGTGCCTGGAGTCCGACGGGAAGGGGGGCTTTCTTT CAWSPTGRGAFF
TRBJ1-2 many . 15 TRBV6-5 TGTGCCAGCACCCCCGGCCTAACAAACCGCTATGGCTACACCTTC CASTPGLTNRYGYTF
TRBJ1-1 many . 15 TRBV6-5 TGTGCCAGCAGTTACACTTCCGACAGATTTTCTGAAGCTTTCTTT CASSYTSDRFSEAFF
TRBJ2-1 medium-sized . 13 TRBV11-2 TGTGCCAGCAGCTCTAGCGCGTTCAATGAGCAGTTCTTC CASSSSAFNEQFF
TRBJ1-2 medium-sized . 11 TRBV19 TGTGCCACCACCGGGAGCTATGGCTACACCTTC CATTGSYGYTF
TRBJ2-2 medium-sized TRBD2 18 TRBV11-2 TGTGCCAGCAGCCCCCTCGGTGCGGGAGGCCTGAACACCGGGGAGCTGTTTTTT CASSPLGAGGLNTGELFF
TRBJ2-3 medium-sized . 12 TRBV29-1 TGCAGCGTTGAAATCGGCACAGATACGCAGTATTTT CSVEIGTDTQYF
TRBJ1-1 medium-sized . 14 TRBV27 TGTGCCAGCACCCCCCTGGGAGTGAACACTGAAGCTTTCTTT CASTPLGVNTEAFF
TRBJ2-3 many . 13 TRBV29-1 TGCAGCGTGGACTACGCCGACACAGATACGCAGTATTTT CSVDYADTDTQYF
TRBJ1-5 medium-sized . 14 TRBV7-2 TGTGCCAGCAGCGCCACCCAGGGTAATCAGCCCCAGCATTTT CASSATQGNQPQHF
TRBJ2-3 few . 16 TRBV9 TGTGCCAGCAGCGTAGCTGGGGGACCACGCACAGATACGCAGTATTTT CASSVAGGPRTDTQYF
TRBJ2-7 medium-sized . 15 TRBV3-1 TGTGCCAGCAGCCAAGAGGCGTCTAGTACCTACGAGCAGTACTTC CASSQEASSTYEQYF
TRBJ1-5 medium-sized . 15 TRBV29-1 TGCAGCGTTGTTTTGTTCGGGGAGGGGAATCAGCCCCAGCATTTT CSVVLFGEGNQPQHF
TRBJ2-7 medium-sized . 14 TRBV20-1 TGCAGTGCTAGAGGACAGCTCGAGCTCTACGAGCAGTACTTC CSARGQLELYEQYF
TRBJ1-4 medium-sized . 15 TRBV5-1 TGCGCCAGCAGCTTGCAGGGCCAACTAGGTGAAAAACTGTTTTTT CASSLQGQLGEKLFF
TRBJ2-4 medium-sized . 14 TRBV14 TGTGCCAGCAGCCAAGCCGGGCCCGGAAACATTCAGTACTTC CASSQAGPGNIQYF
TRBJ2-1 medium-sized TRBD2 18 TRBV3-1 TGTGCCAGCAGCCAAGGTACCCCGGGACTAGCGGGTTTTGGTGAGCAGTTCTTC CASSQGTPGLAGFGEQFF
TRBJ1-2 medium-sized TRBD1 15 TRBV6-6 TGTGCCAGCAGTTACTCGGACAGGGGAAGCCATGGCTACACCTTC CASSYSDRGSHGYTF
TRBJ2-7 many . 14 TRBV7-8 TGTGCCAGCAGCTTTGACCGAAAACGCTACGAGCAGTACTTC CASSFDRKRYEQYF
TRBJ1-5 medium-sized . 17 TRBV6-2/TRBV6-3 TGTGCCAGCAGTTATGGCCTAGGGTTAGGGGGCAATCAGCCCCAGCATTTT CASSYGLGLGGNQPQHF
TRBJ2-3 many TRBD1 17 TRBV5-1 TGCGCCAGCAGCTTGTGGGGGGACAGGAGTAAAACAGATACGCAGTATTTT CASSLWGDRSKTDTQYF
TRBJ1-1 many . 13 TRBV29-1 TGCAGCGTTACTAGTCGTGGTAACACTGAAGCTTTCTTT CSVTSRGNTEAFF
TRBJ2-7 few . 13 TRBV12-3/TRBV12-4 TGTGCCAGCAGTTTAGGCCCTGGGGGTGCCAAGTACTTC CASSLGPGGAKYF
TRBJ2-7 medium-sized . 14 TRBV7-6 TGTGCCAGCAGCTTAAGGCAGGTGGGCCACGAGCAGTACTTC CASSLRQVGHEQYF
TRBJ1-5 few . 15 TRBV2 TGTGCCAGCAGCCTCGCTACAAGTTTAGGTCAGCCCCAGCATTTT CASSLATSLGQPQHF
TRBJ2-3 few TRBD1 15 TRBV20-1 TGCAGTGCTTCTATGAGGACAGGGGAGCTGGATACGCAGTATTTT CSASMRTGELDTQYF
TRBJ2-1 medium-sized . 16 TRBV15 TGTGCCACCAGCAGAGATTCGGACGGGAGATCGAATGAGCAGTTCTTC CATSRDSDGRSNEQFF
TRBJ2-1 many . 12 TRBV7-3 TGTGCCAGCAGTAACGAGAGGGATGAGCAGTTCTTC CASSNERDEQFF
TRBJ2-1 medium-sized TRBD2 16 TRBV11-2 TGTGCCAGCAGCTTAGTTAGCGGGCCCTCCTACAATGAGCAGTTCTTC CASSLVSGPSYNEQFF
TRBJ1-3 many . 13 TRBV20-1 TGCAGTGCTAGCCGTGGGGGCGGAAACACCATATATTTT CSASRGGGNTIYF
TRBJ1-2 many . 14 TRBV20-1 TGCAGTGCTAGTGGGGCAGGGGAGAACTATGGCTACACCTTC CSASGAGENYGYTF
TRBJ1-2 medium-sized . 14 TRBV14 TGTGCCAGCAGCCAAGATTGGGGGGACTATGGCTACACCTTC CASSQDWGDYGYTF
TRBJ2-7 . . 13 TRBV25-1 TGTGCCAGCAAATTCGGGGCGACGGAAGAGCAGTACTTC CASKFGATEEQYF
TRBJ1-1 medium-sized . 14 TRBV18 TGTGCCAGCTCACCGCTTAAGATGAACACTGAAGCTTTCTTT CASSPLKMNTEAFF